Described below is a single T cell receptor beta chain sequence and its context. The antigen remains unidentified. These data originate in a study of cytomegalovirus exposure and HLA in healthy donors. Study outcomes and limitations: Later analysis demonstrated an association between a missense DCLRE1C variant and TCR beta V- and J-gene trimming.

With 60 Vbeta and 13 Jbeta primers, the PCR was carried out. Methods used by the authors: In a later analysis, roughly 11 million of 75 million to 85 million unique beta chains occurred in at least two donors. The data were produced by immunoSEQ multiplex PCR, yet TCRdb's version contains in-frame clones alone and is incomplete. D and trimming were read from the DNA, whereas the V and J calls and clone size are those reported in that table. This table holds 85,000 to 100,000 clones, over 70% found once. Unmatched junction bases numbered 10, after V lost 4 bases and J lost 5 bases. The CDR3 covers 16 residues. From germline, CDR1 is SGDLS and CDR2 YYNGEE.

This rearrangement joins TRBV9 to TRBJ2-1; TRBD2 matches at 9 bases. The sequencing sample was made of PBMCs. The receptor was derived from a girl aged 2 to 9 in good health and CMV-seropositive. In nucleotides, the CDR3 is TGTGCCAGCAGCCCGAGGCTAGCGGGATACGACAATGAGCAGTTCTTC. It yields the protein CASSPRLAGYDNEQFF.